What follows are 30 T cell receptor beta chains derived from one specimen sequenced in a study of T cell responses to AZD1222 COVID-19 vaccine. Repertoires were generated with immunoSEQ multiplex PCR, while TCRdb's copy carries only in-frame clones and drops some. Here the sample spans over 110,000 clones, 85% to 95% being singletons. Sample: peripheral blood, taken on day 0 of AZD1222 vaccination. The receptors stem from an adult in good health.

The chain uses TRBV7-9 and TRBJ2-7, with D perhaps TRBD2 (6 bases). This CDR3 is built from 13 residues. V was cut by 0 bases and J by 9 bases, with 12 bases left in between. In germline, CDR1 is SEHNR, CDR2 FQNEAQ (reference sequence). In DNA, the CDR3 is TGTGCCAGCAGCTTAGCGTGGGCGGAGGGGCAGTACTTC. Translated, it gives CASSLAWAEGQYF.

The chain combines TRBV19 with TRBJ2-7; D possibly corresponds to TRBD2 (7 bases). Trimming stripped 7 bases from V and 6 bases from J, with 19 bases between. Germline values: CDR1 LNHDA, CDR2 SQIVND (reference sequence). The CDR3 extends over 14 amino acids. The CDR3 coding sequence is TGTGCCAGTAACCGAGAGGGGGGGAAAGGCGAGCAGTACTTC. This sequence encodes CASNREGGKGEQYF.

The gene calls are TRBV27 and TRBJ1-4; D not resolved. Germline CDR1 is MNHEY and CDR2 is SMNVEV (reference sequence). There are 14 residues in the CDR3. The V gene lost 5 bases and the J gene lost 7 bases, with 14 bases spanning the gap. The CDR3: CASSPLYEGEKLFF. The CDR3, as DNA: TGTGCCAGCAGTCCTCTATACGAGGGTGAAAAACTGTTTTTT.

This chain connects TRBV6-1 to TRBJ2-5; 12 nucleotides agree with TRBD1. Per the germline V gene, CDR1 is MNHNS and CDR2 is SASEGT. The CDR3 loop spans 16 amino acids. V shed 3 bases, J shed 6 bases, and the junction held 8 bases outside the gene matches. CDR3 DNA: TGTGCCAGCAGTGACTTGGGACAGGGGGCTACACAGACCCAGTACTTC. This codes for CASSDLGQGATQTQYF.

The chain links TRBV3-1 (or the pseudogene TRBV3-2) to TRBJ2-7, with TRBD1 matching 8 bases. Germline CDR1 reads LGHDT; CDR2 reads YNNKEL (reference sequence). The CDR3 covers 15 residues. Unmatched junction bases numbered 7, after V lost 4 bases and J lost 2 bases. The CDR3 nucleotides read TGTGCCAGCAGCCGAGACAGGGGAACGACCTACGAGCAGTACTTC. Translated: CASSRDRGTTYEQYF.

The table lists this clone with a count of one. The J gene is TRBJ1-6, the V gene TRBV6-5; 8 positions match TRBD1. The CDR3 loop spans 14 amino acids. With 7 bases clipped from V and 9 bases from J, the junction kept 8 bases outside the gene matches. Germline V gene lookup returns CDR1 MNHEY and CDR2 SVGAGI. CDR3 in amino acids: CASIIDRGGSPLHF. The CDR3 bases are TGTGCCAGCATCATAGACAGGGGAGGTTCACCCCTCCACTTT.

The J gene is TRBJ1-6, the V gene TRBV5-6, with TRBD1 as a possible D gene (6 bases). The CDR3 extends over 14 amino acids. CDR1 and CDR2 from the germline V gene are SGHDT and YYEEEE. The V end was cut by 6 bases, the J end by 3 bases, with 10 bases between. Written as DNA, the CDR3 is TGTGCCAGCACAACAGGGTTCTATAATTCACCCCTCCACTTT. Translated, it gives CASTTGFYNSPLHF. Looking up the rest from reference TRBV5-6 and TRBJ1-6 gives the full variable domain: DAGVTQSPTHLIKTRGQQVTLRCSPKSGHDTVSWYQQALGQGPQFIFQYYEEEERQRGNFPDRFSGHQFPNYSSELNVNALLLGDSALYLCASTTGFYNSPLHFGNGTRLTVT.

V and J are TRBV6-5 and TRBJ1-2; D possibly corresponds to TRBD1 (5 bases). This CDR3 is built from 15 residues. From germline, CDR1 is MNHEY and CDR2 SVGAGI. V lost 7 bases to trimming and J lost 8 bases, with 23 bases between them. The CDR3 DNA reads TGTGCCAGCAATAATACCCCCGGGGGGAGTGGCGGCTACACCTTC. It encodes CASNNTPGGSGGYTF.

The chain couples TRBV30 to TRBJ1-1; TRBD1 matches at 7 bases. After removal of 5 bases from V and 2 bases from J, the junction contained 11 bases not matched to a gene. This CDR3 has 15 residues. CDR1 GTSNPN and CDR2 SVGIG come from the germline V gene (reference sequence). The CDR3 nucleotides read TGTGCCTGGGCTGGCCGGACAGGCCGAAACACTGAAGCTTTCTTT. Translated, it gives CAWAGRTGRNTEAFF.

The V gene is TRBV15, the J gene TRBJ2-7; D tentatively fits TRBD1 or TRBD2 (6 bases each). This CDR3 is built from 11 residues. Germline V CDR1 and CDR2: LNHNV, YYDKDF (reference sequence). Trimming left V 8 bases short and J 5 bases short, with 10 bases between. The CDR3 sequence: CATRRGNEQYF. DNA for the CDR3: TGTGCCACCCGGAGGGGGAACGAGCAGTACTTC.

The chain has TRBV5-1 and TRBJ2-2, with TRBD1 matching over 11 bases. Looked up from germline, CDR1 is SGHRS and CDR2 is YFSETQ. The CDR3 extends over 16 amino acids. J gave up 5 bases and V 5 bases, and 8 bases lay outside the gene matches. CDR3 in DNA: TGCGCCAGCAGGGACAGGGGGCGCGTAGAAACCGGGGAGCTGTTTTTT. This gives the protein CASRDRGRVETGELFF.

The genes are TRBV2 and TRBJ2-6; D might be TRBD1 or TRBD2, each matching 5 bases. V was pared by 0 bases and J by 4 bases, with 7 bases between. CDR3 length: 15 amino acids. CDR1 and CDR2 (germline): SNHLY, FYNNEI. Written as DNA, the CDR3 is TGTGCCAGCAGTGAAGCGGGGACCGGGGCCAACGTCCTGACTTTC. Its translation: CASSEAGTGANVLTF. The full variable domain, in which reference TRBV2 and TRBJ2-6 provide the parts outside the CDR3, is EPEVTQTPSHQVTQMGQEVILRCVPISNHLYFYWYRQILGQKVEFLVSFYNNEISEKSEIFDDQFSVERPDGSNFTLKIRSTKLEDSAMYFCASSEAGTGANVLTFGAGSRLTVL.

V usage is TRBV2 and J usage is TRBJ2-5; 8 nucleotides agree with TRBD2. The CDR3 has 16 residues. The V gene end was trimmed by 4 bases and the J gene end by 3 bases; junction bases not matched to a gene: 10. CDR1 is SNHLY, CDR2 FYNNEI, per germline. CDR3 sequence reads: CASSGASGGLKETQYF. Written as DNA, the CDR3 is TGTGCCAGCAGTGGGGCAAGCGGGGGTCTTAAAGAGACCCAGTACTTC.

This chain uses TRBV4-1 with TRBJ1-2; the D is unclear. V lost 0 bases to trimming and J lost 6 bases, with 14 bases between them. Germline assignment: CDR1 MGHRA and CDR2 YSYEKL. The CDR3 length is 15 residues. The CDR3 is CASSQDTRILHGYTF. The CDR3 DNA is TGCGCCAGCAGCCAAGATACCAGAATCCTTCATGGCTACACCTTC.

This clone has just a few counts. The chain combines TRBV6-6 with TRBJ1-3, with 7 bases aligning to TRBD1. Losses at the gene ends were 4 bases for V and 4 bases for J; bases not matched to a gene: 7. Germline V CDR1 and CDR2: MNHNY, SVGAGI (reference sequence). The CDR3 has 15 residues. The CDR3 sequence is CASSFPQGEGNTIYF. CDR3 DNA sequence: TGTGCCAGCAGTTTTCCCCAGGGGGAAGGAAACACCATATATTTT.

V usage is TRBV7-9 and J usage is TRBJ1-1; D may be TRBD1 (5 bases). Deletions cut 1 base from V and 7 bases from J, with 10 bases between. The CDR3 is made up of 13 amino acids. Germline V gene sequence: CDR1 SEHNR, CDR2 FQNEAQ (reference sequence). For the CDR3, the DNA is TGTGCCAGCAGCTTAGAGTCTAGGGGTGAAGCTTTCTTT. Translated: CASSLESRGEAFF.

The chain recombines TRBV29-1 with TRBJ2-1, with 13 nucleotides matching TRBD2. Per the germline V gene, CDR1 is SQVTM and CDR2 is ANQGSEA. The J segment lost 4 bases and the V segment lost 7 bases, leaving 4 bases of the junction unmatched. The CDR3 consists of 14 residues. The CDR3 coding sequence is TGCAGCGGTCGACTAGCGGGAGGATACAATGAGCAGTTCTTC. Its translation: CSGRLAGGYNEQFF.

This chain uses TRBV18 with TRBJ1-4; 7 nucleotides agree with TRBD1. J was trimmed by 11 bases and V by 2 bases; bases with no gene match: 14. There are 16 residues in the CDR3. CDR1 and CDR2 from the germline V gene are KGHSH and LQKENI. This CDR3 reads CASSPSTGTTIGKLFF. The DNA of the CDR3 is TGTGCCAGCTCACCATCGACAGGGACGACTATAGGTAAACTGTTTTTT.

The rearrangement joins TRBV18 to TRBJ1-2, with D hard to call. The V gene lost 0 bases and the J gene lost 3 bases, with 2 bases spanning the gap. The CDR3 spans 12 residues. The germline V gene encodes CDR1 KGHSH and CDR2 LQKENI. CDR3 DNA sequence: TGTGCCAGCTCACCACCGGACTATGGCTACACCTTC. It codes for CASSPPDYGYTF.

The CDR3 coding sequence is TGTGCCTGGAGTATCGGGGGGCCGGGGCCCCAGCATTTT. The encoded protein is CAWSIGGPGPQHF. V is TRBV30 and J is TRBJ1-5; D perhaps matches TRBD1 (6 bases). This CDR3 has 13 amino acids. Between the trimmed V and J ends, which lost 2 bases and 9 bases, there was a span of 14 bases. Germline V gene sequence: CDR1 GTSNPN, CDR2 SVGIG (reference sequence).

The chain is built from TRBV7-8 and TRBJ2-5; 9 bases are shared with TRBD2. CDR1 is SGHVS, CDR2 FQNEAQ, per germline. The CDR3 has 16 amino acids. Trimming cost V 2 bases and J 5 bases; bases outside gene matches: 9. The CDR3: CASSLSSAGGRETQYF. The CDR3 nucleotides read TGTGCCAGCAGCTTATCATCCGCGGGAGGGCGGGAGACCCAGTACTTC.

V and J are TRBV5-1 and TRBJ1-1, with TRBD1 matching over 7 bases. Trimming took 4 bases from V and 1 from J; bases not matched to a gene: 13. The germline V gene has CDR1 SGHRS and CDR2 YFSETQ. The CDR3 spans 17 residues. CDR3 sequence reads: CASSPRSTGAANTEAFF. The CDR3 bases are TGCGCCAGCAGCCCCCGGAGTACAGGGGCGGCGAACACTGAAGCTTTCTTT.

V gene TRBV7-2 combines with J gene TRBJ1-6, with no clear D. The germline V and J ends were trimmed by 1 base and 7 bases, with 8 bases remaining between them. The CDR3 contains 14 residues. Per germline, CDR1 SGHTA and CDR2 FQGNSA. CDR3 protein: CASSLGTWNSPLHF. The CDR3, as DNA: TGTGCCAGCAGCTTAGGGACTTGGAATTCACCCCTCCACTTT.

The chain is built from TRBV9 and TRBJ2-3, with D perhaps matching TRBD1 (5 bases). V lost 1 base and J lost 1, with 13 bases in between. Germline V gene lookup returns CDR1 SGDLS and CDR2 YYNGEE. The CDR3 contains 16 residues. The CDR3 DNA is TGTGCCAGCAGCGTACAGGTGGGGCCGGGCACAGATACGCAGTATTTT. Protein sequence: CASSVQVGPGTDTQYF. Full variable domain (rest looked up from reference TRBV9 and TRBJ2-3): DSGVTQTPKHLITATGQRVTLRCSPRSGDLSVYWYQQSLDQGLQFLIQYYNGEERAKGNILERFSAQQFPDLHSELNLSSLELGDSALYFCASSVQVGPGTDTQYFGPGTRLTVL.

The chain has TRBV11-2 and TRBJ2-7, with 8 positions matching TRBD2. This CDR3 has 18 residues. V was pared by 1 base and J by 0 bases, with 11 bases of the junction left unmatched. Looked up from germline, CDR1 is SGHAT and CDR2 is FQNNGV. CDR3 sequence (DNA): TGTGCCAGCAGCTTAGGGGTTGGAGATGCGGGAGGCTCCTACGAGCAGTACTTC. Translated, it gives CASSLGVGDAGGSYEQYF.

The chain links TRBV15 to TRBJ2-6; 9 bases are shared with TRBD1. The CDR3 runs 18 residues. V gave up 5 bases and J gave up 1 base; unmatched junction bases: 9. Germline lookup yields CDR1 LNHNV and CDR2 YYDKDF (reference sequence). CDR3 sequence: CATSGPGQGSSGANVLTF. The CDR3 region has the DNA TGTGCCACCAGCGGTCCGGGACAGGGTTCATCTGGGGCCAACGTCCTGACTTTC.

Note on this clone: In the same sample, other DNA sequences code for this CDR3. The genes are TRBV5-1 and TRBJ1-1; D not certain. The V and J ends lost 0 bases and 1 base respectively, with 4 bases between them. The CDR3 has 13 amino acids. Germline V gene data show CDR1 as SGHRS and CDR2 as YFSETQ. The CDR3 protein is CASSLGTNTEAFF. The CDR3 nucleotides are TGCGCCAGCAGCTTGGGTACGAACACTGAAGCTTTCTTT.

V and J are TRBV2 and TRBJ2-2, with D tentatively TRBD1 (5 bases). Trimming left V 2 bases short and J 7 bases short, with 8 bases between. The CDR3 is made up of 13 amino acids. In germline, CDR1 is SNHLY, CDR2 FYNNEI. The CDR3 is CASSEHRGGELFF. CDR3 nucleotide sequence: TGTGCCAGCAGTGAACATAGGGGCGGGGAGCTGTTTTTT.

The V call is TRBV9, the J call TRBJ2-1, with 10 bases identical to TRBD1. The CDR3 extends over 17 amino acids. Germline CDR1 and CDR2: SGDLS and YYNGEE. V shed 1 base, J shed 2 bases, and the junction held 6 bases outside the gene matches. CDR3 DNA: TGTGCCAGCAGCGTATTTGACAGGGGGCCGGCCTACAATGAGCAGTTCTTC. It specifies CASSVFDRGPAYNEQFF.

The chain is built from TRBV12-3 or TRBV12-4 and TRBJ2-3; D not resolved. The CDR3 spans 13 residues. V was shortened by 9 bases and J by 2 bases, with 12 bases between the two germline ends. The CDR3 sequence is CASWTANTDTQYF. CDR3 nucleotides: TGTGCCAGTTGGACGGCCAACACAGATACGCAGTATTTT.